This T cell receptor beta chain comes out of a study of blood T cell repertoires in COVID-19. Study in general: T cells, B-cell-depleted T cells, or PBMCs provided the cDNA or gDNA that served as material.

Method: immunoSEQ multiplex PCR; TCRdb's copy keeps in-frame clones and lacks some. This table has under 200,000 clones, 80% to 90% appearing once. Seattle's cohort entered during active infection and was followed longitudinally. The sample was peripheral blood. This clonotype was obtained from a woman aged 45-60 years with COVID-19, enrolled during active disease.

The CDR3: CASSIHVQVPTEAFF. The CDR3 bases are TGTGCCAGCAGTATCCACGTTCAGGTCCCCACTGAAGCTTTCTTT. The chain links TRBV6-2 or TRBV6-3 to TRBJ1-1; D is ambiguous. This CDR3 spans 15 amino acids. The germline gives CDR1 MNHEY, CDR2 SVGEGT. The V and J ends lost 5 bases and 4 bases respectively, with 17 bases between them.